These 16 T cell receptor beta chains were all obtained from the same sample, sequenced in a study of early T cells in non-severe SARS-CoV-2 infection. One entry per CDR3 protein results from TCRdb running MiXCR on the 5' RACE reads. The sample lists just under 60,000 distinct CDR3 sequences; 8% to 9.5% were seen once. Sequences were obtained from whole blood. These receptors were obtained from an adult who was a healthcare worker with PCR-confirmed SARS-CoV-2 infection or an uninfected control (not recorded which).

For the CDR3, the DNA is TGTGCCAGCCTTGTAGCGGGGTATGGTGAAAAACTGTTTTTT. Protein product: CASLVAGYGEKLFF. The chain has TRBV7-9 and TRBJ1-4; the D is unclear. The V end lost 8 bases, the J end lost 7 bases, and 17 bases lay between the germline ends. From germline, CDR1 is SEHNR and CDR2 FQNEAQ (reference sequence). The CDR3 runs to 14 residues.

The table lists this clonotype with many counts. The chain couples TRBV28 to TRBJ2-7; D not resolved. Trimming left V 8 bases short and J 4 bases short, with 9 bases between. This CDR3 has 11 amino acids. Germline values: CDR1 MDHEN, CDR2 SYDVKM. CDR3 region: CASGVMYEQYF. CDR3 coding DNA: TGTGCCAGCGGGGTAATGTACGAGCAGTACTTC.

This clonotype was seen more than once but under ten times. This chain links TRBV27 with TRBJ1-2, with TRBD1 matching 8 bases. After removal of 4 bases from V and 4 bases from J, the junction contained 11 bases not matched to a gene. The germline V gene encodes CDR1 MNHEY and CDR2 SMNVEV (reference sequence). The CDR3 is 16 residues long. CDR3 amino acids: CASSSDRGVGIYGYTF. CDR3 DNA sequence: TGTGCCAGCAGTTCCGACAGGGGCGTGGGCATCTATGGCTACACCTTC.

About this clonotype: This could be a read error, since a much larger clone is one nucleotide away. This chain uses TRBV6-2 or TRBV6-3 with TRBJ2-1, with D perhaps assigned TRBD1 or TRBD2 (6 bases each). This CDR3 is built from 15 residues. The germline V and J ends were trimmed by 2 bases and 5 bases, with 13 bases remaining between them. Germline CDR1 and CDR2: MNHEY and SVGEGT. CDR3 coding DNA: TGTGCCAGCAGTTACAACCGGAGGGGGGACAATGAGCAGTTCTTC. Its protein is CASSYNRRGDNEQFF.

The sample holds many counts of this clonotype. DNA of the CDR3: TGTGCCAGCAGCTTCAGGGAGGATTCACCCCTCCACTTT. Encoded protein: CASSFREDSPLHF. The chain uses TRBV7-2 and TRBJ1-6; D possibly corresponds to TRBD1 (5 bases). Trimming took off 3 bases at V and 8 bases at J, with 8 bases between the two ends. Germline loops: CDR1 SGHTA, CDR2 FQGNSA. This CDR3 is built from 13 residues.

CDR3 DNA: TGCAGCGTTGGGGGATGGGGCGGCTCTAATGAGCAGTTCTTC. It codes for CSVGGWGGSNEQFF. V usage is TRBV29-1 and J usage is TRBJ2-1, with a weak D call TRBD1 (5 bases). Germline CDR1 SQVTM, CDR2 ANQGSEA. The ends were cut back, 4 bases at V and 7 bases at J, with 17 bases in the middle. This CDR3 is 14 amino acids long.

This clonotype was detected many times. The chain joins TRBV29-1 to TRBJ1-1, with no clear D. The V gene's germline CDR1 is SQVTM and CDR2 ANQGSEA. The CDR3 runs to 14 residues. With 4 bases removed from V and 0 bases from J, the gap between germline ends came to 12 bases. The CDR3 DNA is TGCAGCGTTGCCGGCTTTCAGATGAACACTGAAGCTTTCTTT. It encodes CSVAGFQMNTEAFF.

This clonotype has a count of ten or more. The CDR3 loop reads CASRQGSHEQYF. The CDR3, as DNA: TGTGCCAGCAGACAGGGGTCCCACGAGCAGTACTTC. This chain links TRBV28 with TRBJ2-7; 7 bases map to TRBD1. Germline assignment: CDR1 MDHEN and CDR2 SYDVKM. J lost 5 bases, V lost 6 bases, and 4 bases had no gene match. The CDR3 runs 12 residues.

A few counts support this clonotype. As DNA, the CDR3 is TGTGCCAGCAGTCCCTTGGACAGGAACTCAAACTATGGCTACACCTTC. This codes for CASSPLDRNSNYGYTF. The rearrangement joins TRBV12-3 or TRBV12-4 to TRBJ1-2; TRBD1 matches 7 bases. V trimming: 5 bases; J trimming: 2 bases; junction bases outside the gene matches: 11. The CDR3 runs 16 residues.

This clonotype has only a few counts. CDR3 sequence (DNA): TGTGCCAGCAGCCAAGATCTGACTCAGCCGGAGCAGTACTTC. Translated, it gives CASSQDLTQPEQYF. V is TRBV4-2 and J is TRBJ2-7; the D is unclear. CDR3 length: 14 residues. The germline CDR1 and CDR2 sequences are LGHNA and YNFKEQ. V lost 0 bases and J lost 7, with 13 bases in between.

This clonotype was seen many times. This rearrangement joins TRBV6-5 to TRBJ2-1, with D perhaps matching TRBD1 (5 bases). Trimming cost V 0 bases and J 7 bases, with 13 bases left between them. Germline CDR1 is MNHEY and CDR2 is SVGAGI. CDR3 length equals 15 residues. The CDR3 DNA reads as TGTGCCAGCAGTTACTCCAGGGTAGCCGGGAATGAGCAGTTCTTC. Its translation is CASSYSRVAGNEQFF.

This clonotype was counted many times. The CDR3 region is CASSPNRDYEQYF. CDR3 in DNA: TGTGCCAGCAGCCCAAACCGGGACTACGAGCAGTACTTC. V usage is TRBV11-1 and J usage is TRBJ2-7; weak D call: TRBD2 (5 bases). The CDR3 covers 13 residues. Trimming removed 5 bases from V and 3 bases from J, with 11 bases in between. Germline values: CDR1 SGHAT, CDR2 FQDESV (reference sequence).

This chain connects TRBV3-1 to TRBJ2-1; D is tentatively TRBD1 or TRBD2 (6 bases each). Germline CDR1 and CDR2: LGHDT and YNNKEL (reference sequence). This CDR3 contains 14 residues. V dropped 4 bases and J dropped 12 bases, with 19 bases sitting between them. CDR3 nucleotide sequence: TGTGCCAGCAGCCTAAACGGGGGCCCCGACGGGCAGTTCTTC. This encodes CASSLNGGPDGQFF.

Only a few counts were recorded for this clonotype. The V gene is TRBV6-2 or TRBV6-3, the J gene TRBJ1-6; TRBD1 is a possible D gene (5 bases). CDR1 is MNHEY and CDR2 is SVGEGT in the germline V gene. The CDR3 spans 15 residues. Trimming took off 4 bases at V and 17 bases at J, with 24 bases between the two ends. Here the CDR3 DNA reads TGTGCCAGCAGTTCAACCGGGACGGAGGATCTCCTGATCCACTTT. It encodes CASSSTGTEDLLIHF.

This clonotype was observed many times. V gene TRBV5-1 combines with J gene TRBJ2-3, with 8 bases that match TRBD2. V was pared by 2 bases and J by 10 bases, with 9 bases of the junction left unmatched. This CDR3 has 14 amino acids. In germline, CDR1 is SGHRS, CDR2 YFSETQ. The CDR3 spells CASSLIAGTGAQYF. The CDR3 DNA reads TGCGCCAGCAGCTTAATAGCGGGAACAGGAGCGCAGTATTTT.

This chain links TRBV6-2 or TRBV6-3 with TRBJ2-1; 13 positions agree with TRBD2. With V trimmed by 7 bases and J by 1 base, 4 bases remained unmatched. The CDR3 is made up of 16 amino acids. Germline V CDR1 and CDR2: MNHEY, SVGEGT. The CDR3: CASTETSGRSYNEQFF. CDR3 DNA: TGTGCCAGCACCGAGACTAGCGGGAGGTCCTACAATGAGCAGTTCTTC.